The 5 T cell receptor beta chains listed next were all sequenced from one sample in a study of T cells in Graves' hyperthyroidism and ophthalmopathy. Regions amplified from RNA transcripts were the TCR beta CDR3 regions. First-round RT-PCR targeting the TCR CDR3 was performed with the HTBI primer set. Each CDR3 protein is one row after TCRdb ran MiXCR on the multiplex PCR reads. The table has more than 350,000 distinct CDR3 sequences, about 15% seen once; the top ten hold more than 30%. Specimen: blood. All receptors come from a woman in her 30s with Graves' hyperthyroidism that later progressed to Graves' ophthalmopathy.

The table lists this clonotype with many counts. The chain employs TRBV9 and TRBJ2-2; tentatively, D is TRBD2 (5 bases). The CDR3 sequence is 14 residues long. Germline lookup yields CDR1 SGDLS and CDR2 YYNGEE. V was pared by 3 bases and J by 0 bases, with 6 bases between. The CDR3 nucleotides read TGTGCCAGCAGCGGACTACCGAACACCGGGGAGCTGTTTTTT. It is translated as CASSGLPNTGELFF.

This clonotype was found many times. DNA of the CDR3: TGTGCCAGCAGACTTACAGGAGACAATGAGCAGTTCTTC. It codes for CASRLTGDNEQFF. The V and J genes are TRBV28 and TRBJ2-1; maybe TRBD1 (5 bases). V was shortened by 6 bases and J by 5 bases, with 11 bases between the two germline ends. CDR3 length: 13 amino acids. Per germline, CDR1 MDHEN and CDR2 SYDVKM.

The gene calls are TRBV7-2 and TRBJ2-2; 9 bases align to TRBD2. V lost 6 bases, J lost 7 bases, and 12 bases stayed unmatched. This CDR3 is 16 amino acids long. CDR1 is SGHTA and CDR2 is FQGNSA in the germline V gene. The CDR3 sequence: CASRASAGGLNGELFF. DNA for the CDR3: TGTGCCAGCAGGGCGAGCGCGGGGGGGCTTAACGGGGAGCTGTTTTTT.

This clonotype was picked up many times. V is TRBV12-5 and J is TRBJ2-3; D is unclear. The CDR3 consists of 14 residues. Trimming shortened V by 1 base and J by 2 bases, and 7 bases separated the two germline ends. Per the germline V gene, CDR1 is LGHNT and CDR2 is FRNRAP. The DNA for the CDR3 is TGTGCTAGTGGTTTGGAACTACTCACAGATACGCAGTATTTT. Its translation: CASGLELLTDTQYF.

The chain uses TRBV6-2 or TRBV6-3 and TRBJ2-7; TRBD1 matches 8 bases. CDR1 and CDR2 from the germline V gene are MNHEY and SVGEGT. The junction had 6 bases not matched to a gene; V was cut back by 4 bases and J by 4 bases. CDR3 size: 14 residues. For the CDR3, the DNA is TGTGCCAGCAGTTGGGGACAGGCCGGGTACGAGCAGTACTTC. It specifies CASSWGQAGYEQYF.